The 3 T cell receptor beta chains in this list originate from one sample, sequenced in a study of radiation and T cells in renal cell carcinoma. Time point indicated: baseline pretreatment blood. The treatment here: 15 Gy SBRT to primary tumor, nephrectomy 4 weeks later. The table came from immunoSEQ multiplex PCR; TCRdb's copy has only in-frame clones and leaves some out. The table shows about 95,000 clones, with around nine tenths occurring only once. The sequencing here drew on blood, taken from a patient whose treatment included radiotherapy and nephrectomy. All receptors come from a man over 45 with renal cell carcinoma.

This clone was recorded a few times. The chain is built from TRBV6-4 and TRBJ1-1, with TRBD1 as a possible D gene (6 bases). V lost 0 bases, J lost 1 base, and 18 bases lay in between. The CDR3 spans 18 residues. In germline, CDR1 is MRHNA, CDR2 SNTAGT. This chain's CDR3 is CASSDSTHRAFRNTEAFF. The DNA for the CDR3 is TGTGCCAGCAGTGACTCGACGCACAGGGCATTCAGGAACACTGAAGCTTTCTTT.

CDR3 region: CASSWTATGELFF. In nucleotides, the CDR3 is TGTGCCAGCAGTTGGACTGCCACCGGGGAGCTGTTTTTT. The chain has TRBV14 and TRBJ2-2, with a weak D call TRBD2 (5 bases). The CDR3 has 13 residues. Germline V lookup: CDR1 SGHDN, CDR2 FVKESK. The V and J ends lost 6 bases and 4 bases respectively, with 9 bases between them.

CDR3 residues: CASSQDFDVYNEQFF. The CDR3 coding sequence is TGTGCCAGCAGCCAGGACTTCGATGTATACAATGAGCAGTTCTTC. The chain couples TRBV4-2 to TRBJ2-1, with D tentatively TRBD2 (5 bases). Per the germline V gene, CDR1 is LGHNA and CDR2 is YNFKEQ. The CDR3 is made up of 15 amino acids. Trimming cost V 3 bases and J 4 bases, with 13 bases left between them.